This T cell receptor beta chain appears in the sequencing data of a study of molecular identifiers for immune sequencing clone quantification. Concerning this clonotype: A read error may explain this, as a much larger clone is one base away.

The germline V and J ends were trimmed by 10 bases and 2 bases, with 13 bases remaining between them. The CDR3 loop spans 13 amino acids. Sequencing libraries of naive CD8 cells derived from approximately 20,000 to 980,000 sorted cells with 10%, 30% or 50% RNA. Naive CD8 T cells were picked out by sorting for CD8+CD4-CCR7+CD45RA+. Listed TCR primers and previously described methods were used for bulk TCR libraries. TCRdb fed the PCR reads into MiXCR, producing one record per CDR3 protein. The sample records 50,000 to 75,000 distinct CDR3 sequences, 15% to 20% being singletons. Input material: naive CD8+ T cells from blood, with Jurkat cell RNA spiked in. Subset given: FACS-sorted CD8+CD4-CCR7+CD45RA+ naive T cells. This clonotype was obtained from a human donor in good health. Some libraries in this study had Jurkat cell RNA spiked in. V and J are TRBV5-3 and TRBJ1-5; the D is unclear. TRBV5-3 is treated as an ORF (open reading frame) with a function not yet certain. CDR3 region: CAGSFEGNQPQHF. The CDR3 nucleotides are TGTGCCGGCAGCTTCGAAGGCAATCAGCCCCAGCATTTT.